The T cell receptor (beta chain) described here comes from a study of blood T cell repertoires in COVID-19. Generated by immunoSEQ multiplex PCR, the TCRdb table keeps only in-frame clones and is missing some. The table has 37,000 or so clones, about nine tenths seen once. Sequences were obtained from peripheral blood. This clonotype originated in a human donor in a cohort sampled during active COVID-19.

This chain's CDR3 is CASSLDTYEQYF. The CDR3 coding sequence is TGCGCCAGCAGCTTAGACACTTACGAGCAGTACTTC. V usage is TRBV5-1 and J usage is TRBJ2-7; no firm D call. V was pared by 2 bases and J by 4 bases, with 7 bases between. Per the germline V gene, CDR1 is SGHRS and CDR2 is YFSETQ. The CDR3 runs to 12 residues.